This T cell receptor beta chain was captured by sequencing in a study of cytomegalovirus exposure and HLA in healthy donors. PCR was performed using 60 Vbeta and 13 Jbeta primers. Sequencing was performed with immunoSEQ multiplex PCR; in TCRdb, only in-frame clones are kept and a portion is missing. The table lists some 100,000 clones, approximately 85% of them singletons. With V trimmed by 0 bases and J by 1 base, 3 bases remained unmatched. Germline loops: CDR1 SGDLS, CDR2 YYNGEE. The CDR3 loop spans 15 amino acids. As for the donors, each was a healthy bone marrow donor. Donors sampled were nominally healthy, though unrecorded immune exposures were likely.

This TCR derives from a young man in good health and CMV-seronegative. Sequencing used PBMCs. The chain uses TRBV9 and TRBJ2-7, with 8 bases aligning to TRBD2. In DNA, the CDR3 is TGTGCCAGCAGCGTAGGAGCGGGAGTTTCCTACGAGCAGTACTTC. It codes for CASSVGAGVSYEQYF. Variable domain in full (rest from reference TRBV9 and TRBJ2-7): DSGVTQTPKHLITATGQRVTLRCSPRSGDLSVYWYQQSLDQGLQFLIQYYNGEERAKGNILERFSAQQFPDLHSELNLSSLELGDSALYFCASSVGAGVSYEQYFGPGTRLTVT.